The 18 T cell receptor beta chains below all came from one sample that was sequenced in a study of T-cell reconstitution after alpha-beta-depleted transplantation in children. Preparation of the TCRbeta library was carried out with unique molecular identifiers. MiXCR, applied by TCRdb to the PCR reads, yields one record per CDR3 protein. The sample holds about 200,000 distinct CDR3 sequences, about 8.4% seen once. The source was PBMCs, mostly from graft donor cells, collected 360 days after TCRalphabeta/CD19-depleted stem cell transplant. These receptors originate from a male patient between 2 and 9 years old who had a stem cell transplant for acute myeloid leukemia, so the T cells may come from the graft donor.

This clonotype was found many times. The chain joins TRBV6-4 to TRBJ2-1; either TRBD1 or TRBD2 may supply D (6 bases each). The germline V gene encodes CDR1 MRHNA and CDR2 SNTAGT. The CDR3 is made up of 15 amino acids. Trimming took 2 bases from V and 4 from J, leaving 12 bases between them. DNA of the CDR3: TGTGCCAGCAGTGACGGGGGGCTAGGATACAATGAGCAGTTCTTC. Amino acid sequence: CASSDGGLGYNEQFF.

This clonotype was seen a few times. The J gene is TRBJ1-5, the V gene TRBV20-1; 7 bases line up with TRBD1. Unmatched junction bases numbered 7, after V lost 1 base and J lost 1 base. This CDR3 comprises 16 residues. The V gene's germline CDR1 is DFQATT and CDR2 SNEGSKA (reference sequence). The CDR3 here is CSARGLYRGSNQPQHF. In DNA form, the CDR3 reads TGCAGTGCTAGAGGCCTCTACAGGGGCAGCAATCAGCCCCAGCATTTT.

This clonotype was observed a handful of times. The chain's CDR3 is CASSLGGTSGFYNEQFF. The CDR3 bases are TGCGCCAGCAGCTTGGGGGGTACTAGCGGGTTCTACAATGAGCAGTTCTTC. The V and J genes are TRBV5-1 and TRBJ2-1, with 9 bases identical to TRBD2. This CDR3 comprises 17 residues. V shed 0 bases, J shed 3 bases, and the junction held 7 bases outside the gene matches. Per the germline V gene, CDR1 is SGHRS and CDR2 is YFSETQ.

This clonotype was picked up a small number of times. The chain joins TRBV11-1 to TRBJ2-5; 9 positions agree with TRBD1. V lost 7 bases to trimming and J lost 5 bases; unmatched junction nucleotides: 5. The CDR3 runs 13 residues. In germline, CDR1 is SGHAT, CDR2 FQDESV (reference sequence). The CDR3 region has the DNA TGTGCCAGCACCCGACAGGGGGGTGAGACCCAGTACTTC. Protein: CASTRQGGETQYF. The full variable domain, with the rest looked up from reference TRBV11-1 and TRBJ2-5, is EAEVAQSPRYKITEKSQAVAFWCDPISGHATLYWYRQILGQGPELLVQFQDESVVDDSQLPKDRFSAERLKGVDSTLKIQPAELGDSAMYLCASTRQGGETQYFGPGTRLLVL.

This clonotype was seen many times. V usage is TRBV29-1 and J usage is TRBJ2-2, with 7 bases that match TRBD1. The CDR3 totals 16 residues. J lost 1 base, V lost 1 base, and 6 bases had no gene match. The germline V gene has CDR1 SQVTM and CDR2 ANQGSEA. The CDR3 nucleotides read TGCAGCGTTGAAGGAGGGGCAGGGGGGAACACCGGGGAGCTGTTTTTT. It is translated as CSVEGGAGGNTGELFF.

Only a few counts were recorded for this clonotype. The chain recombines TRBV6-1 with TRBJ2-1, with 16 bases fitting TRBD2. Germline-derived CDR1 and CDR2 are MNHNS and SASEGT. The length of the CDR3 is 16 residues. V shed 4 bases, J shed 9 bases, and the junction held 6 bases outside the gene matches. The CDR3 here is CASSGRGLAGGSEQFF. The CDR3 nucleotides are TGTGCCAGCAGTGGAAGGGGACTAGCGGGGGGGAGTGAGCAGTTCTTC.

This clonotype was detected ten times or more. V and J are TRBV5-6 and TRBJ2-3, with 10 bases lining up with TRBD1. The CDR3 spans 16 residues. The germline gives CDR1 SGHDT, CDR2 YYEEEE. Unmatched junction bases numbered 7, after V lost 4 bases and J lost 2 bases. This chain's CDR3 is CASSAIDRGHTDTQYF. The CDR3 nucleotides read TGTGCCAGCAGCGCAATTGACAGGGGGCACACAGATACGCAGTATTTT.

CDR3 amino acids: CASSDSITGDYEQYV. The CDR3 DNA is TGTGCCAGCAGTGACTCGATAACCGGGGACTACGAGCAGTACGTC. The chain carries TRBV6-4 and TRBJ2-7; TRBD2 is a possible D gene (5 bases). Germline V gene sequence: CDR1 MRHNA, CDR2 SNTAGT. This CDR3 has 15 amino acids. Trimming cost V 0 bases and J 3 bases, with 12 bases left between them.

V is TRBV6-1 and J is TRBJ1-1; no firm D call. The CDR3 covers 13 residues. The germline V gene has CDR1 MNHNS and CDR2 SASEGT. Trimming stripped 4 bases from V and 5 bases from J, with 11 bases between. CDR3 protein: CASSVDFWTEAFF. CDR3 nucleotide sequence: TGTGCCAGCAGTGTTGATTTTTGGACTGAAGCTTTCTTT.

This clonotype was seen repeatedly, ten times or more. The chain carries TRBV20-1 and TRBJ2-1, with D perhaps being TRBD1 or TRBD2 (5 bases each). Germline V CDR1 and CDR2: DFQATT, SNEGSKA (reference sequence). There are 13 residues in the CDR3. With 3 bases removed from V and 0 bases from J, the gap between germline ends came to 6 bases. DNA for the CDR3: TGCAGTGCTAGGAGGGGCTCCTACAATGAGCAGTTCTTC. Protein product: CSARRGSYNEQFF.

This clonotype was observed a handful of times. V and J are TRBV25-1 and TRBJ2-1; D is tentatively TRBD1 or TRBD2 (5 bases each). CDR3 length: 11 residues. Germline CDR1 reads MGHDK; CDR2 reads SYGVNS. Trimming stripped 2 bases from V and 15 bases from J, with 11 bases between. The CDR3 bases are TGTGCCAGCAGTGAAAGAGGGGCGTGGTTCTTC. Translation gives CASSERGAWFF.

This clonotype was picked up many times. V gene TRBV20-1 combines with J gene TRBJ1-3; 7 nucleotides agree with TRBD1. With V trimmed by 6 bases and J by 2 bases, 13 bases remained unmatched. CDR3 size: 16 residues. Germline-derived CDR1 and CDR2 are DFQATT and SNEGSKA (reference sequence). CDR3 region: CSASDPRGGPGNTIYF. CDR3 coding DNA: TGCAGTGCGTCAGACCCCAGGGGGGGGCCTGGAAACACCATATATTTT.

At least ten counts were recorded for this clonotype. This chain joins TRBV10-3 and TRBJ2-3, with D hard to call. CDR1 and CDR2 (germline): ENHRY, SYGVKD. V was pared by 2 bases and J by 0 bases, with 9 bases between. The CDR3 runs 15 residues. CDR3 sequence: CAISETPDSTDTQYF. For the CDR3, the DNA is TGTGCCATCAGTGAGACGCCAGACAGCACAGATACGCAGTATTTT.

This clonotype occurred a few times. The genes are TRBV27 and TRBJ2-5; D not resolved. The ends were cut back, 5 bases at V and 4 bases at J, with 11 bases in the middle. This CDR3 comprises 13 residues. Per the germline V gene, CDR1 is MNHEY and CDR2 is SMNVEV (reference sequence). CDR3: CASSPFDSETQYF. CDR3 bases: TGTGCCAGCAGTCCTTTCGACTCAGAGACCCAGTACTTC.

This clonotype was seen a few times. The DNA for the CDR3 is TGTGCCAGCCCCAAGGCCCCACTTGGCACTGAAGCTTTCTTT. Translated: CASPKAPLGTEAFF. The gene calls are TRBV12-3 or TRBV12-4 and TRBJ1-1, with D hard to call. The CDR3 length is 14 residues. V was clipped by 8 bases and J by 4 bases, with 17 bases between them.

V gene TRBV12-3 or TRBV12-4 combines with J gene TRBJ1-5; D call uncertain. V was trimmed by 3 bases and J by 6 bases, leaving 12 bases between them. This CDR3 has 14 residues. CDR3 sequence reads: CASSFWREGQPQHF. The CDR3 region has the DNA TGTGCCAGCAGTTTTTGGAGGGAGGGTCAGCCCCAGCATTTT.

The table lists this clonotype with a few counts. The V gene is TRBV10-2, the J gene TRBJ2-2; TRBD1 matches 8 bases. CDR3 length equals 16 residues. The germline V gene encodes CDR1 WSHSY and CDR2 SAAADI. V trimming: 6 bases; J trimming: 1 base; junction bases outside the gene matches: 7. CDR3 in DNA: TGCGCCAGCAGCGGGACAGGCAGCTGGAACACCGGGGAGCTGTTTTTT. It yields the protein CASSGTGSWNTGELFF.

This clonotype was observed a handful of times. This sequence joins TRBV20-1 and TRBJ2-1; 12 bases fit TRBD2. V shed 3 bases, J shed 6 bases, and the junction held 3 bases outside the gene matches. Germline CDR1 DFQATT, CDR2 SNEGSKA (reference sequence). The CDR3 extends over 14 amino acids. The CDR3 spells CSARRLAGANEQFF. The CDR3 DNA sequence: TGCAGTGCTAGGAGACTAGCGGGAGCCAATGAGCAGTTCTTC.